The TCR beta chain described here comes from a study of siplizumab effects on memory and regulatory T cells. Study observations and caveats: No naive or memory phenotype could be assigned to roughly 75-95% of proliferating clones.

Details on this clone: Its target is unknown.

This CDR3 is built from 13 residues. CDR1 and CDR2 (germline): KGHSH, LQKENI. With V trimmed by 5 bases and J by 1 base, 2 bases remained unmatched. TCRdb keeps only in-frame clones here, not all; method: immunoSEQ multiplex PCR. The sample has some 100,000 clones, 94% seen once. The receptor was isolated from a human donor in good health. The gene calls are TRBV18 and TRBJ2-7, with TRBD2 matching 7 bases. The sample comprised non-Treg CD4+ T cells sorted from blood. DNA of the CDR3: TGTGCCAGCTCAGAACTAGCGTCCTACGAGCAGTACTTC. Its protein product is CASSELASYEQYF.